These T cell receptor beta chains were read from a single sample in a study of OX40 agonist ivuxolimab in advanced cancers. Assay used: immunoSEQ multiplex PCR; TCRdb lists only in-frame clones, some missing. The sample holds some 64,000 clones, roughly four fifths seen once. The sequences come from CD4+ or CD8+ T cells sorted from blood, collected in a trial of the OX40 agonist ivuxolimab. The receptors were sampled from an adult with an advanced solid tumor such as melanoma, head and neck, liver or kidney cancer. CDR3s include the opening cysteine and the closing phenylalanine or tryptophan. A D gene is named only where the DNA matches it firmly. Expanded clones are given a class, and other clones once, few, many or no size at all.

v_call: TRBV21-1; d_call: NA; clone_size: NA; j_call: TRBJ2-2; cdr3_nt: TGTGCCAGCAGCAAAGAACCCAGGACTAGCGGGAGGGCCAACACCGGGGAGCTGTTTTTT; cdr3_aa: CASSKEPRTSGRANTGELFF
v_call: TRBV19; d_call: NA; clone_size: NA; j_call: TRBJ2-2; cdr3_nt: TGTGCCAGTAGTGGGACAACGGTCACCGGGGAGCTGTTTTTT; cdr3_aa: CASSGTTVTGELFF
v_call: TRBV7-6; d_call: NA; clone_size: NA; j_call: TRBJ2-7; cdr3_nt: TGTGCCAGCAGCTCACTCCGGGGAGTTCGGGAGCAGCACTTC; cdr3_aa: CASSSLRGVREQHF
v_call: TRBV5-4; d_call: NA; clone_size: NA; j_call: TRBJ2-1; cdr3_nt: TGTGCCAGCAGCTTGAGGCAGGGCTCCTACAATGAGCAGTTCTTC; cdr3_aa: CASSLRQGSYNEQFF
v_call: TRBV19; d_call: NA; clone_size: NA; j_call: TRBJ1-5; cdr3_nt: TGTGCCAGTAGCAATTACCGGGGCGGGGGTAGCAATCAGCCCCAGCATTTT; cdr3_aa: CASSNYRGGGSNQPQHF
v_call: TRBV7-9; d_call: TRBD1; clone_size: NA; j_call: TRBJ1-2; cdr3_nt: TGTGCCAGCAGCTCGACCGGACAGGGTTATGGCTACACCTTC; cdr3_aa: CASSSTGQGYGYTF
v_call: TRBV2; d_call: NA; clone_size: NA; j_call: TRBJ2-1; cdr3_nt: TGTGCCAGCAGTGCAGGGACCTACAATGAGCAGTTCTTC; cdr3_aa: CASSAGTYNEQFF
v_call: TRBV18; d_call: NA; clone_size: NA; j_call: TRBJ2-5; cdr3_nt: TGTGCCAGCTCACCAGACGAAGAGACCCAGTACTTC; cdr3_aa: CASSPDEETQYF
v_call: TRBV5-1; d_call: NA; clone_size: NA; j_call: TRBJ2-3; cdr3_nt: TGCGCCAGCCGTAGAGACGGGAGCTCCACAGATACGCAGTATTTT; cdr3_aa: CASRRDGSSTDTQYF
v_call: TRBV19; d_call: TRBD2; clone_size: NA; j_call: TRBJ2-1; cdr3_nt: TGTGCCAGTAGTATAGAGGGGACTAGCGGCTCCTACAATGAGCAGTTCTTC; cdr3_aa: CASSIEGTSGSYNEQFF
v_call: TRBV30; d_call: TRBD2; clone_size: NA; j_call: TRBJ2-1; cdr3_nt: TGTGCCTGGAGTGCAAGAGGACTAGCGGGATACAATGAGCAGTTCTTC; cdr3_aa: CAWSARGLAGYNEQFF
v_call: TRBV29-1; d_call: NA; clone_size: NA; j_call: TRBJ2-7; cdr3_nt: TGCAGCGTTGAAAGTTCGGCAGCCACGACCAGGGAGCAGTACTTC; cdr3_aa: CSVESSAATTREQYF
v_call: TRBV6-5; d_call: NA; clone_size: NA; j_call: TRBJ2-7; cdr3_nt: TGTGCCAGCAGACGCTACGAGCAGTACTTC; cdr3_aa: CASRRYEQYF
v_call: TRBV27; d_call: TRBD1; clone_size: NA; j_call: TRBJ2-7; cdr3_nt: TGTGCCAGCAGGCCTGGACAGGGAGCCTACGAGCAGTACTTC; cdr3_aa: CASRPGQGAYEQYF
v_call: TRBV5-1; d_call: NA; clone_size: NA; j_call: TRBJ2-3; cdr3_nt: TGCGCCAGCAGCCCGACAGGTTTTAGCACAGATACGCAGTATTTT; cdr3_aa: CASSPTGFSTDTQYF
v_call: TRBV30; d_call: NA; clone_size: NA; j_call: TRBJ2-1; cdr3_nt: TGTGCCTGGAGTGTAAGCCTAGCGTCATACAATGAGCAGTTCTTC; cdr3_aa: CAWSVSLASYNEQFF
v_call: TRBV11-3; d_call: NA; clone_size: NA; j_call: TRBJ2-2; cdr3_nt: TGTGCCAGCAGCCCTGTTTCTGGGGCCGGGACCGGGGAGCTGTTTTTT; cdr3_aa: CASSPVSGAGTGELFF
v_call: TRBV6-6; d_call: TRBD1; clone_size: NA; j_call: TRBJ1-1; cdr3_nt: TGTGCCAGCAGTTACTATCCAGGGGGCAGGAACACTGAAGCTTTCTTT; cdr3_aa: CASSYYPGGRNTEAFF
v_call: TRBV7-3; d_call: TRBD1; clone_size: NA; j_call: TRBJ1-1; cdr3_nt: TGTGCCAGCAGCCGCAGGGGGCTATCTGAAGCTTTCTTT; cdr3_aa: CASSRRGLSEAFF
v_call: TRBV19; d_call: TRBD2; clone_size: NA; j_call: TRBJ2-1; cdr3_nt: TGTGCCAGTACCCCGCGGGGAATCAGGACTAGCGGTTCCAATGAGCAGTTCTTC; cdr3_aa: CASTPRGIRTSGSNEQFF
v_call: TRBV9; d_call: NA; clone_size: NA; j_call: TRBJ2-5; cdr3_nt: TGTGCCAGCAGCGTGGAGGGGGGGCTGGAGACCCAGTACTTC; cdr3_aa: CASSVEGGLETQYF
v_call: TRBV6-6; d_call: NA; clone_size: NA; j_call: TRBJ2-1; cdr3_nt: TGTGCCAGCAGTACCACCGGCGGGCTAGTTCAGAGTGAGCAGTTCTTC; cdr3_aa: CASSTTGGLVQSEQFF
v_call: TRBV5-1; d_call: NA; clone_size: NA; j_call: TRBJ2-2; cdr3_nt: TGCGCCAGCAGTTTCCATGGCCGGGGAGCTGTTTTT; cdr3_aa: CASSFHGRGAVF
v_call: TRBV4-2; d_call: TRBD2; clone_size: few; j_call: TRBJ2-7; cdr3_nt: TGTGCCAGCAGCAGGGACTACCCTAGCTCCTACGAGCAGTACTTC; cdr3_aa: CASSRDYPSSYEQYF
v_call: TRBV6-1; d_call: NA; clone_size: NA; j_call: TRBJ1-4; cdr3_nt: TGTGCCAGCAGTGAAAGGGACGACAGGCCTGAAAAACTGTTTTTT; cdr3_aa: CASSERDDRPEKLFF
v_call: TRBV6-1; d_call: NA; clone_size: few; j_call: TRBJ1-6; cdr3_nt: TGTGTCGCAGGGGTCAGTTCACCCCTCCACTTT; cdr3_aa: CVAGVSSPLHF
v_call: TRBV4-2; d_call: TRBD1; clone_size: NA; j_call: TRBJ2-2; cdr3_nt: TGTGCCAGCAGCCAAGATCGAGGGGACAGTAACACCGGGGAGCTGTTTTTT; cdr3_aa: CASSQDRGDSNTGELFF
v_call: TRBV10-1; d_call: TRBD2; clone_size: NA; j_call: TRBJ2-7; cdr3_nt: TGCGCCAGCAGTGAGTACGCCAGGGGACTAGCGGGATACGGCTACGAGCAGTACTTC; cdr3_aa: CASSEYARGLAGYGYEQYF
v_call: TRBV6-5; d_call: NA; clone_size: NA; j_call: TRBJ1-6; cdr3_nt: TGTGCCAGCAGTTCCGAGGGGGGGCGAAGGTCACCCCTCCACTTT; cdr3_aa: CASSSEGGRRSPLHF
v_call: TRBV5-1; d_call: NA; clone_size: NA; j_call: TRBJ2-1; cdr3_nt: TGCGCCAGCAGCTTGGTGGAATCCCGCAATGAGCAGTTCTTC; cdr3_aa: CASSLVESRNEQFF
v_call: TRBV19; d_call: NA; clone_size: NA; j_call: TRBJ2-5; cdr3_nt: TGTGCCAGTAGTAAGTCAGGAGCCCAAGAGACCCAGTACTTC; cdr3_aa: CASSKSGAQETQYF
v_call: TRBV6-1; d_call: NA; clone_size: NA; j_call: TRBJ2-1; cdr3_nt: TGTGCCAGCAGTGTTGAGGCGGATGAGCAGTTCTTC; cdr3_aa: CASSVEADEQFF
v_call: TRBV5-4; d_call: TRBD2; clone_size: NA; j_call: TRBJ2-5; cdr3_nt: TGTGCCAGCAGCTGGGGACTAGCGGGGGGGCCAGAGACCCAGTACTTC; cdr3_aa: CASSWGLAGGPETQYF
v_call: TRBV1; d_call: NA; clone_size: NA; j_call: TRBJ1-1; cdr3_nt: TGCACCAGCAGCCAAGGCGGGCGGTACACTGAAGCTTTCTTT; cdr3_aa: CTSSQGGRYTEAFF
v_call: TRBV4-2; d_call: TRBD2; clone_size: NA; j_call: TRBJ2-2; cdr3_nt: TGTGCCAGCAGCCCATCGAGCGGGACCTCCTACACCGGGGAGCTGTTTTTT; cdr3_aa: CASSPSSGTSYTGELFF
v_call: TRBV5-1; d_call: NA; clone_size: NA; j_call: TRBJ2-5; cdr3_nt: TGCGCCAGCAGCTCGGCGAAATTGTTCCCTGACAGGTCCGGGGAGACCCAGTACTTC; cdr3_aa: CASSSAKLFPDRSGETQYF
v_call: TRBV7-8; d_call: TRBD1; clone_size: NA; j_call: TRBJ1-1; cdr3_nt: TGTGCCAGCAGCTTAGGAGCGTGGGACAGGGTTAAGAACACTGAAGCTTTCTTT; cdr3_aa: CASSLGAWDRVKNTEAFF
v_call: TRBV4-1; d_call: NA; clone_size: few; j_call: TRBJ2-1; cdr3_nt: TGCGCCAGCAGCCAAGACGCCTCCACCCGTGGCTCCTACAATGAGCAGTTCTTC; cdr3_aa: CASSQDASTRGSYNEQFF
v_call: TRBV9; d_call: NA; clone_size: once; j_call: TRBJ1-4; cdr3_nt: TGTGCCAGCAGCGTCCACACGGGAGGAACTAATGAAAAACTGTTTTTT; cdr3_aa: CASSVHTGGTNEKLFF
v_call: TRBV19; d_call: TRBD1; clone_size: NA; j_call: TRBJ1-2; cdr3_nt: TGTGCCAGTAGGAAAAGGGACAGGCACGTCGCTGGCTACACCTTC; cdr3_aa: CASRKRDRHVAGYTF
v_call: TRBV5-1; d_call: NA; clone_size: NA; j_call: TRBJ2-1; cdr3_nt: TGCGCCAGCAGCTTGGGGACCCAGTCCTACAATGAGCAGTTCTTC; cdr3_aa: CASSLGTQSYNEQFF
v_call: TRBV25-1; d_call: NA; clone_size: NA; j_call: TRBJ1-3; cdr3_nt: TGTGCCAGCAGTGAGTCCGGGTACTCTGGAAACACCATATATTTT; cdr3_aa: CASSESGYSGNTIYF
v_call: TRBV7-3; d_call: TRBD1; clone_size: few; j_call: TRBJ2-1; cdr3_nt: TGTGCCAGCAGCTTCGCGGGACAGGGCTACAATGAGCAGTTCTTC; cdr3_aa: CASSFAGQGYNEQFF
v_call: TRBV6-6; d_call: NA; clone_size: few; j_call: TRBJ1-5; cdr3_nt: TGTGCCAGCAGACTCAATCAGCCCCAGCATTTT; cdr3_aa: CASRLNQPQHF
v_call: TRBV6-7; d_call: NA; clone_size: NA; j_call: TRBJ2-7; cdr3_nt: TGTGCCAGCAGCCCCCTGGGACCTAGCTCCTACGAGCAGTACTTC; cdr3_aa: CASSPLGPSSYEQYF
v_call: TRBV2; d_call: NA; clone_size: NA; j_call: TRBJ2-2; cdr3_nt: TGTGCCAGCAGTGATATAGTGGCCGGGGAGCTGTTTTTT; cdr3_aa: CASSDIVAGELFF
v_call: TRBV5-1; d_call: NA; clone_size: NA; j_call: TRBJ2-7; cdr3_nt: TGCGCCAGCAGTCTAGACCCAGGGGCTCCCTACGAGCAGTACTTC; cdr3_aa: CASSLDPGAPYEQYF
v_call: TRBV18; d_call: NA; clone_size: NA; j_call: TRBJ2-1; cdr3_nt: TGTGCCAGCTCACCGGTGGACGTAAATGAGCAGTTCTTC; cdr3_aa: CASSPVDVNEQFF
v_call: TRBV11-3; d_call: NA; clone_size: few; j_call: TRBJ1-1; cdr3_nt: TGTGCCAGCAGCTCTGGGGGTAACACTGAAGCTTTCTTT; cdr3_aa: CASSSGGNTEAFF
v_call: TRBV9; d_call: NA; clone_size: NA; j_call: TRBJ1-1; cdr3_nt: TGTGCCAGCAGCGTAGGGCCCGTACTGAACACTGAAGCTTTCTTT; cdr3_aa: CASSVGPVLNTEAFF
v_call: TRBV6-5; d_call: TRBD2; clone_size: NA; j_call: TRBJ2-1; cdr3_nt: TGTGCCAGCAAATCTAGCGGGGGGGGGAGTAATGAGCAGTTCTTC; cdr3_aa: CASKSSGGGSNEQFF
v_call: TRBV27; d_call: TRBD1; clone_size: NA; j_call: TRBJ2-1; cdr3_nt: TGTGCCAGCGGAACGACAGGGGGCTCCTACAATGAGCAGTTCTTC; cdr3_aa: CASGTTGGSYNEQFF
v_call: TRBV30; d_call: NA; clone_size: NA; j_call: TRBJ1-5; cdr3_nt: TGTGCCTGGAGTGGGGTGGGTCAGCCCCAGCATTTT; cdr3_aa: CAWSGVGQPQHF
v_call: TRBV4-1; d_call: TRBD1; clone_size: NA; j_call: TRBJ1-6; cdr3_nt: TGCGCCAGCAGCCAAGGGACAGGGAAGTTTAATTCACCCCTCCACTTT; cdr3_aa: CASSQGTGKFNSPLHF
v_call: TRBV7-6; d_call: NA; clone_size: NA; j_call: TRBJ2-7; cdr3_nt: TGTGCCAGCAGCACCGGGACGGTATACGAGCAGTACTTC; cdr3_aa: CASSTGTVYEQYF
v_call: TRBV5-1; d_call: NA; clone_size: NA; j_call: TRBJ1-1; cdr3_nt: TGCGCCAGCTTAAGTAACACTGAAGCTTTCTTT; cdr3_aa: CASLSNTEAFF
v_call: TRBV7-9; d_call: NA; clone_size: NA; j_call: TRBJ2-4; cdr3_nt: TGTGCCAGCAGCTTAGGGGGGCTAGGACAAGCCAAAAACATTCAGTACTTC; cdr3_aa: CASSLGGLGQAKNIQYF
v_call: TRBV6-5; d_call: NA; clone_size: once; j_call: TRBJ1-1; cdr3_nt: TGTGCCAGCAGTTACTCGTCGGCAGGGGTCACTGAAGCTTTCTTT; cdr3_aa: CASSYSSAGVTEAFF
v_call: TRBV14; d_call: NA; clone_size: NA; j_call: TRBJ2-1; cdr3_nt: TGTGCCAGCAGGAAGTTCGCCGAAAGCTCCTACAATGAGCAGTTCTTC; cdr3_aa: CASRKFAESSYNEQFF